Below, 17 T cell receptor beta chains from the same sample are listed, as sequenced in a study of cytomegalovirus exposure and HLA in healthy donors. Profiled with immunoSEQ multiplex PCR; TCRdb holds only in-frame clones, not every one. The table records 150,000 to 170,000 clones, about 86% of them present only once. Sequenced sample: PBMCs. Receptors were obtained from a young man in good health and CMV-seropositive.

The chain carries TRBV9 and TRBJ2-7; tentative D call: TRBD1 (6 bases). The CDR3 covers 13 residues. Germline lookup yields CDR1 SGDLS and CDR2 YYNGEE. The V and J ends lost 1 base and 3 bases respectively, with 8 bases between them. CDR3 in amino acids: CASSVRGNYEQYF. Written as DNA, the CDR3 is TGTGCCAGCAGCGTAAGGGGGAACTACGAGCAGTACTTC. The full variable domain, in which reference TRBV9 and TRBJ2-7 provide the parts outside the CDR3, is DSGVTQTPKHLITATGQRVTLRCSPRSGDLSVYWYQQSLDQGLQFLIQYYNGEERAKGNILERFSAQQFPDLHSELNLSSLELGDSALYFCASSVRGNYEQYFGPGTRLTVT.

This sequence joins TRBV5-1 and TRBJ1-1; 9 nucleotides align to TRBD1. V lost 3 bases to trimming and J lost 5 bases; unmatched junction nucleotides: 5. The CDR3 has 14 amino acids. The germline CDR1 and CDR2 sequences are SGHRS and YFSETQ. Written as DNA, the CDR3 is TGCGCCAGCAGCTCCGGGACAGGGCTTACTGAAGCTTTCTTT. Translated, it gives CASSSGTGLTEAFF. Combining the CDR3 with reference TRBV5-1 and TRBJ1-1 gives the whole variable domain KAGVTQTPRYLIKTRGQQVTLSCSPISGHRSVSWYQQTPGQGLQFLFEYFSETQRNKGNFPGRFSGRQFSNSRSEMNVSTLELGDSALYLCASSSGTGLTEAFFGQGTRLTVV.

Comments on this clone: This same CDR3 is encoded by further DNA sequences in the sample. The CDR3 spells CASTRGTEAFF. As DNA, the CDR3 is TGTGCCAGCACCCGGGGGACTGAAGCTTTCTTT. The chain carries TRBV6-5 and TRBJ1-1, with D maybe TRBD1 (5 bases). V gave up 7 bases and J gave up 5 bases, with 8 bases separating them. This CDR3 contains 11 residues. Germline V gene data show CDR1 as MNHEY and CDR2 as SVGAGI.

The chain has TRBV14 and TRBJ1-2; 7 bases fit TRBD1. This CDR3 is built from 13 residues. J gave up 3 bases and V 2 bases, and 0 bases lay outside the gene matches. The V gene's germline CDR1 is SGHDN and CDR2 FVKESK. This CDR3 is CASSQQGDYGYTF. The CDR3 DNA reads TGTGCCAGCAGCCAACAGGGGGACTATGGCTACACCTTC.

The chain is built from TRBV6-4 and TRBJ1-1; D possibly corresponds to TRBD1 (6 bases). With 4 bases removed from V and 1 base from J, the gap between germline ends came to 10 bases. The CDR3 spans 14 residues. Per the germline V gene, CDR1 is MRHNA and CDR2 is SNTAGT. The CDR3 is CASSVGGANTEAFF. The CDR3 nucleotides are TGTGCCAGCAGTGTAGGGGGGGCGAACACTGAAGCTTTCTTT.

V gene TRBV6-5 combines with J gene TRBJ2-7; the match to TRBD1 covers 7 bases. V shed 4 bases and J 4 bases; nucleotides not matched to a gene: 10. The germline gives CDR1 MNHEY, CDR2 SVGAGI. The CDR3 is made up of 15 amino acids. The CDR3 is CASSSGQVGYYEQYF. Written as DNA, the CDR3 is TGTGCCAGCAGTTCTGGACAGGTTGGCTATTACGAGCAGTACTTC.

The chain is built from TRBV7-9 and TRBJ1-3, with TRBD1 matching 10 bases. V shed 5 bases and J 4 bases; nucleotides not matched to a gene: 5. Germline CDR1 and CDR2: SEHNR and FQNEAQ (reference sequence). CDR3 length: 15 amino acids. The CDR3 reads CASSTGTGVGNTIYF. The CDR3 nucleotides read TGTGCCAGCAGCACGGGGACAGGGGTCGGAAACACCATATATTTT. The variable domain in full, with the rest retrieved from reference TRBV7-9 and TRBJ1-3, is DTGVSQNPRHKITKRGQNVTFRCDPISEHNRLYWYRQTLGQGPEFLTYFQNEAQLEKSRLLSDRFSAERPKGSFSTLEIQRTEQGDSAMYLCASSTGTGVGNTIYFGEGSWLTVV.

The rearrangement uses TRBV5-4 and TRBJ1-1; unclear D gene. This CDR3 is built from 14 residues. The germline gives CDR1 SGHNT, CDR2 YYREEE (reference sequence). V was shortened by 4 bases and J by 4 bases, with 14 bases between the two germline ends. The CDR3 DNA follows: TGTGCCAGCAGCATCCTCTCGGGGTCCACTGAAGCTTTCTTT. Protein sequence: CASSILSGSTEAFF.

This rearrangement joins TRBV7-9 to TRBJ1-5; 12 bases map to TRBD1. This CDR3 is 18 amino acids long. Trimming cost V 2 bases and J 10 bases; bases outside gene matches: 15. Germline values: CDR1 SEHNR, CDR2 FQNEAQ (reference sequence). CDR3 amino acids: CASSLYIRDRGPPGPQHF. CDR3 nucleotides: TGTGCCAGCAGCTTATACATCCGGGACAGGGGGCCCCCTGGCCCCCAGCATTTT.

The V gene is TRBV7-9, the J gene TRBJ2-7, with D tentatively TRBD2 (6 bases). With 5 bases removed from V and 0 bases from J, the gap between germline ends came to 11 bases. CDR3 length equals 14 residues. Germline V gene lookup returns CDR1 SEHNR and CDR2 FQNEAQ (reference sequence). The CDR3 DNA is TGTGCCAGCAGCGCCCGGGAGAGCTCCTACGAGCAGTACTTC. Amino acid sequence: CASSARESSYEQYF.

CDR3 sequence: CAWSPLDRVGGEQFF. For the CDR3, the DNA is TGTGCCTGGAGTCCCCTGGACAGGGTCGGTGGTGAGCAGTTCTTC. The genes are TRBV30 and TRBJ2-1; 8 nucleotides agree with TRBD1. Germline V lookup: CDR1 GTSNPN, CDR2 SVGIG (reference sequence). The CDR3 consists of 15 residues. The junction had 12 bases not matched to a gene; V was cut back by 2 bases and J by 9 bases.

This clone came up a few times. CDR3 sequence reads: CASGTGPDRYF. The CDR3 region has the DNA TGCGCCAGCGGGACAGGGCCCGACCGGTACTTC. The chain carries TRBV5-1 and TRBJ2-7, with 9 bases that match TRBD1. Unmatched junction bases numbered 8, after V lost 7 bases and J lost 12 bases. The CDR3 runs to 11 residues. The germline V gene encodes CDR1 SGHRS and CDR2 YFSETQ. The variable domain in full, with the rest retrieved from reference TRBV5-1 and TRBJ2-7, is KAGVTQTPRYLIKTRGQQVTLSCSPISGHRSVSWYQQTPGQGLQFLFEYFSETQRNKGNFPGRFSGRQFSNSRSEMNVSTLELGDSALYLCASGTGPDRYFGPGTRLTVT.

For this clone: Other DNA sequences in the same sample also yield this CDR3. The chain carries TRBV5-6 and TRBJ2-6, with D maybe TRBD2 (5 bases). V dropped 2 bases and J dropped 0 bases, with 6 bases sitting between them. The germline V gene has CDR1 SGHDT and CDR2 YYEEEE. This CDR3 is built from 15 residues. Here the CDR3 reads CASSFRGSGANVLTF. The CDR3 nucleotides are TGTGCCAGCAGCTTTCGGGGCTCTGGGGCCAACGTCCTGACTTTC.

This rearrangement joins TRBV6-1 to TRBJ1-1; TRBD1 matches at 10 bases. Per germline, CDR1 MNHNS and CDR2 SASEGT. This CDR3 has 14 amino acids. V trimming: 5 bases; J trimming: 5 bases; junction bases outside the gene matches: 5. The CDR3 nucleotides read TGTGCCAGCAGTAAACGGACAGGGGGAACTGAAGCTTTCTTT. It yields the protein CASSKRTGGTEAFF.

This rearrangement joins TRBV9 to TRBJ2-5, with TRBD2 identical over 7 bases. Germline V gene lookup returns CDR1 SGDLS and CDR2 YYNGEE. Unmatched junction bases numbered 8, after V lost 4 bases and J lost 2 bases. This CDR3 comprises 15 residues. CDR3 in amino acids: CASSLPQGLQETQYF. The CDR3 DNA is TGTGCCAGCAGCCTCCCGCAGGGACTACAAGAGACCCAGTACTTC.

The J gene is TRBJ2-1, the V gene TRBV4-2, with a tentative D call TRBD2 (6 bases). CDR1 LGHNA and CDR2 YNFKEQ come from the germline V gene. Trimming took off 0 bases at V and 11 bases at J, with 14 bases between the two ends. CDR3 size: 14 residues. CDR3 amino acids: CASSQDLGGNKQFF. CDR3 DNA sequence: TGTGCCAGCAGCCAAGACCTGGGCGGGAATAAGCAGTTCTTC.

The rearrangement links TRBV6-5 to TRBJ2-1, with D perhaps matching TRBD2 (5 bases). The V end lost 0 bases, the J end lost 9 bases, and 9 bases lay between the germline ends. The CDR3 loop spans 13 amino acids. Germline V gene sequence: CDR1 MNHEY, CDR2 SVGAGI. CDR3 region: CASSYSARVEQFF. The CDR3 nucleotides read TGTGCCAGCAGTTACTCGGCGAGGGTTGAGCAGTTCTTC.